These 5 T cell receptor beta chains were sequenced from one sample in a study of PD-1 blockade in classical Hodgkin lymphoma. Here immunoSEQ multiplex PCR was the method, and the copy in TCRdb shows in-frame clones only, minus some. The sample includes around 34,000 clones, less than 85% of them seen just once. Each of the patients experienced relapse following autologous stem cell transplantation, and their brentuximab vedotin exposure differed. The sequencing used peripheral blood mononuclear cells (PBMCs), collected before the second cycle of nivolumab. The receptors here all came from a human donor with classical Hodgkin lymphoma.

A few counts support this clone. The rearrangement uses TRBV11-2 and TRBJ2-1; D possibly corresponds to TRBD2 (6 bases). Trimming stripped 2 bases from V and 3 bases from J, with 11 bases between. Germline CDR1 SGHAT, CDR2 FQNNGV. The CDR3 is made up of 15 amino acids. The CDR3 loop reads CASSLLIAVYNEQFF. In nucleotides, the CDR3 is TGTGCCAGCAGCTTACTAATAGCGGTCTACAATGAGCAGTTCTTC.

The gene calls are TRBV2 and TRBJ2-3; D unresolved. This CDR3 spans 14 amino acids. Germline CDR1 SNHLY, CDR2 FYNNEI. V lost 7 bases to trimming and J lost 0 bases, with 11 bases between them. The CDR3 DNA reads TGTGCCAGCATAACTTATAGGAGCACAGATACGCAGTATTTT. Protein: CASITYRSTDTQYF.

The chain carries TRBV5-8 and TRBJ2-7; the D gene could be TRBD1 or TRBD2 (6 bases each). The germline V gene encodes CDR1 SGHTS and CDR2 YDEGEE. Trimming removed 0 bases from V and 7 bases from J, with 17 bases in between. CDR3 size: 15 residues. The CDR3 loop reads CASSLDRGPPKEQYF. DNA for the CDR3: TGTGCCAGCAGCTTGGATCGGGGGCCTCCTAAGGAGCAGTACTTC.

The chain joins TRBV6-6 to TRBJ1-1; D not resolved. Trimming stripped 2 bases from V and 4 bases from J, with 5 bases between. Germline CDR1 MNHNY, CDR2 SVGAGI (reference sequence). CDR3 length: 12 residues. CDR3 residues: CASSYETTEAFF. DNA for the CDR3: TGTGCCAGCAGTTACGAGACCACTGAAGCTTTCTTT.

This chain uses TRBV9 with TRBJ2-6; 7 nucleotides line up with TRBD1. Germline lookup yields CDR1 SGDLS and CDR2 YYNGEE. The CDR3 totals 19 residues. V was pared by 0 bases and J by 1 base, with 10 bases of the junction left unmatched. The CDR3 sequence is CASSVAPYPTGSGANVLTF. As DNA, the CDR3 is TGTGCCAGCAGCGTAGCCCCATATCCGACAGGGTCTGGGGCCAACGTCCTGACTTTC.